This is a list of T cell receptor beta chains from one sample in a study of cytomegalovirus exposure and HLA in healthy donors. TCRdb's table, derived via immunoSEQ multiplex PCR, lists solely in-frame clones and lacks some. The sample consists of about 130,000 clones, roughly 72% of them appearing once. The sequenced sample was PBMCs. The receptors shown here come from a woman aged 50 to 60 in good health and CMV-seronegative. The CDR3 runs from the conserved cysteine through the conserved F or W.

>TRBV7-8|TRBJ2-5
CASSARIEVYF
>TRBV28|TRBJ1-2
CASSLLGGNYGYTF
>TRBV15|TRBJ2-1
CATSRDRRSSYNEQFF
>TRBV6-5|TRBJ1-2
CASRAIRSNYGYPF
>TRBV28|TRBJ1-5
CASIGAKWPQHF
>TRBV9|TRBJ2-7
CASSLTGSGEQYF
>TRBV12-5|TRBJ1-4
CASGLALRDTFSWEKLFF
>TRBV27|TRBJ2-1
CASSLIARLTPGDEQFF
>TRBV5-1|TRBJ2-3
CASSLGLSGDTQYF
>TRBV6-6|TRBJ1-2
CASSYTGGANYGYTF
>TRBV5-1|TRBJ2-1
CASSLREQVGEQFF
>TRBV4-2|TRBJ2-7
CASSQEASGSYEQYF
>TRBV19|TRBJ1-4
CASSISRDSNEKLFF
>TRBV18|TRBJ2-4
CASSPPSGRNIQYF
>TRBV5-1|TRBJ1-1
CASSTTTGMNTEAFF
>TRBV4-2|TRBJ2-1
CASSTGRGPYEQFF
>TRBV11-2|TRBJ2-3
CASSLGTSGRVDTQYF
>TRBV6-5|TRBJ2-7
CASRSGGLAYEQYF
>TRBV27|TRBJ2-5
CASSSQETQYF
>TRBV7-9|TRBJ2-3
CASSQGLAGSTDTQYF
>TRBV9|TRBJ1-2
CASSVDRAFRGYTF
>TRBV7-8|TRBJ1-1
CASSLAQGIGGEAFF
>TRBV27|TRBJ2-5
CASSFWSGDGAQYF
>TRBV2|TRBJ1-1
CASSEARGNTEAFF
>TRBV30|TRBJ2-1
CAWSVPREQFF
>TRBV27|TRBJ2-7
CASSLQREGYEQYF
>TRBV28|TRBJ1-5
CASQGQFNQPQHF